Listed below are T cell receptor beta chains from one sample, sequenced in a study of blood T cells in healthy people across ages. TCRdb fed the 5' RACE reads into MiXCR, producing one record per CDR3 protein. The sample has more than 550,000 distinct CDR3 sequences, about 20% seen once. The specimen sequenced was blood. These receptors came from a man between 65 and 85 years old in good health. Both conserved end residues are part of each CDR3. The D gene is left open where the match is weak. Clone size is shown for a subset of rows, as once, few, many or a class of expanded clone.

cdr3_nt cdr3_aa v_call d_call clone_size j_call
TGTGCCAGCAGCTCCTCCGGGTCCTCTGGGGCCAACGTCCTGACTTTC CASSSSGSSGANVLTF TRBV7-9 . . TRBJ2-6
TGTGCCAGCAGTATGATCTCCAATCAGCCCCAGCATTTT CASSMISNQPQHF TRBV28 . . TRBJ1-5
TGTGCCAGCAGTTATTCGCAGTGGTCGAACACCGGGGAGCTGTTTTTT CASSYSQWSNTGELFF TRBV6-5 . . TRBJ2-2
TGTGCCAGCAGCGTAGCTGGACAGAGGGAGACCCAGTACTTC CASSVAGQRETQYF TRBV9 . . TRBJ2-5
TGCAGTGCTAGAGCTTCTAACGGGGAGCTGTTTTTT CSARASNGELFF TRBV20-1 . many TRBJ2-2
TGTGCCAGCAGCGGTCCAGGGGGGCATCAGCCCCAGCATTTT CASSGPGGHQPQHF TRBV9 TRBD1 . TRBJ1-5
TGTGCCAGCAGTAGATCCCGGACAGGGAGGGCAGATACGCAGTATTTT CASSRSRTGRADTQYF TRBV28 . few TRBJ2-3
TGCAGCGTGGGCCCGAGCACAGGGGCTTTTGGCTATGGCTACACCTTC CSVGPSTGAFGYGYTF TRBV29-1 TRBD1 few TRBJ1-2
TGTGCCAGCTCAACCCTCGTGGGGGATGGAGAGACCCAGTACTTC CASSTLVGDGETQYF TRBV18 . . TRBJ2-5
TGTGCCAGCAGTTTACCTACAGGGGGGGGCTACACCTTC CASSLPTGGGYTF TRBV12-3/TRBV12-4 TRBD1 few TRBJ1-2
TGCAGTGCTCCGGACAGTTCAGAGACCCAGTACTTC CSAPDSSETQYF TRBV20-1 . . TRBJ2-5